The rows below give T cell receptor beta chains drawn from one sample of a study of blood T cell repertoires in COVID-19. The assay was immunoSEQ multiplex PCR, and TCRdb's table has in-frame clones only and misses some. The sample holds roughly 230,000 clones, roughly 81% seen once. Material: PBMCs or T cells enriched from blood (not recorded which). The source of these receptors is a woman in her forties or fifties who had been exposed to COVID-19. CDR3s include the opening cysteine and the closing phenylalanine or tryptophan. Each record gives: CDR3 protein, CDR3 DNA, clone size, J gene, V gene, D gene. The D gene is left open where the match is weak. Clone size, where shown, is once, few, many, or a class for clones that have expanded.

CDR3: CASRAGQGAFGYTF
DNA: TGTGCCAGCAGAGCGGGACAGGGGGCTTTTGGCTACACCTTC
size: -
J: TRBJ1-2
V: TRBV3-1/TRBV3-2
D: TRBD1

CDR3: CASSLQGGKETQYF
DNA: TGTGCCAGCAGCTTACAGGGAGGGAAAGAGACCCAGTACTTC
size: -
J: TRBJ2-5
V: TRBV11-2
D: TRBD2

CDR3: CASSGGGAGTETQYF
DNA: TGTGCCAGCAGCGGCGGGGGGGCCGGGACGGAGACCCAGTACTTC
size: few
J: TRBJ2-5
V: TRBV5-4
D: TRBD2

CDR3: CATTDRVGTDTQYF
DNA: TGTGCCACCACGGACAGGGTAGGCACAGATACGCAGTATTTT
size: -
J: TRBJ2-3
V: TRBV7-8
D: TRBD1

CDR3: CASAKPGSGANVLTF
DNA: TGTGCCAGCGCAAAGCCGGGGTCTGGGGCCAACGTCCTGACTTTC
size: -
J: TRBJ2-6
V: TRBV6-5
D: -

CDR3: CATSRDGGAGELFF
DNA: TGTGCCACCAGCAGAGACGGGGGGGCCGGGGAGCTGTTTTTT
size: -
J: TRBJ2-2
V: TRBV15
D: TRBD2

CDR3: CASRWTGGTEAFF
DNA: TGTGCCAGCAGGTGGACAGGGGGCACTGAAGCTTTCTTT
size: few
J: TRBJ1-1
V: TRBV27
D: TRBD1

CDR3: CASSVPGQGNYGYTF
DNA: TGTGCCAGTAGTGTACCGGGACAGGGGAACTATGGCTACACCTTC
size: -
J: TRBJ1-2
V: TRBV19
D: TRBD1

CDR3: CASSSPGGWTEAFF
DNA: TGTGCCAGCAGTTCGCCAGGGGGCTGGACTGAAGCTTTCTTT
size: once
J: TRBJ1-1
V: TRBV28
D: TRBD1

CDR3: CASIGAGTGELFF
DNA: TGTGCCAGCATTGGGGCGGGGACCGGGGAGCTGTTTTTT
size: once
J: TRBJ2-2
V: TRBV6-5
D: -

CDR3: CAWGLAGQGIYEQYF
DNA: TGTGCCTGGGGGCTAGCCGGACAGGGGATCTACGAGCAGTACTTC
size: -
J: TRBJ2-7
V: TRBV30
D: TRBD1

CDR3: CASSLVQGTEAFF
DNA: TGCGCCAGCAGCTTGGTACAGGGGACTGAAGCTTTCTTT
size: -
J: TRBJ1-1
V: TRBV5-1
D: TRBD1

CDR3: CASSQVAGGFLGYTF
DNA: TGCGCCAGCAGCCAAGTCGCAGGGGGGTTCTTGGGCTACACCTTC
size: once
J: TRBJ1-2
V: TRBV4-1
D: TRBD1

CDR3: CASSFSGTGGPGYGYTF
DNA: TGCGCCAGCAGCTTCTCAGGGACAGGGGGCCCGGGGTATGGCTACACCTTC
size: -
J: TRBJ1-2
V: TRBV5-1
D: TRBD1

CDR3: CASGQDRGRTGELFF
DNA: TGTGCTAGTGGTCAGGACAGGGGTAGGACCGGGGAGCTGTTTTTT
size: -
J: TRBJ2-2
V: TRBV12-5
D: TRBD1

CDR3: CASSPSRIVNTGELFF
DNA: TGCGCCAGCAGCCCTAGTAGAATTGTGAACACCGGGGAGCTGTTTTTT
size: -
J: TRBJ2-2
V: TRBV4-3
D: -

CDR3: CASSLGPGRGLFF
DNA: TGCGCCAGCAGCTTGGGCCCCGGCCGCGGACTGTTTTTT
size: -
J: TRBJ1-4
V: TRBV5-1
D: -

CDR3: CAISDPGTVNYGYTF
DNA: TGTGCCATCAGTGACCCCGGGACAGTTAACTATGGCTACACCTTC
size: -
J: TRBJ1-2
V: TRBV10-3
D: TRBD1

CDR3: CASSDGQGIEAFF
DNA: TGTGCCAGCAGTGACGGACAGGGAATAGAAGCTTTCTTT
size: -
J: TRBJ1-1
V: TRBV6-1
D: TRBD1

CDR3: CASNPGNTEAFF
DNA: TGTGCCAGCAACCCGGGGAACACTGAAGCTTTCTTT
size: once
J: TRBJ1-1
V: TRBV2
D: -

CDR3: CASSSRRGGKETQYF
DNA: TGTGCCAGCAGTTCGCGTCGGGGTGGCAAAGAGACCCAGTACTTC
size: -
J: TRBJ2-5
V: TRBV28
D: -

CDR3: CASSGSGKRRAFF
DNA: TGCGCCAGCAGTGGATCAGGTAAAAGACGAGCTTTCTTT
size: -
J: TRBJ1-1
V: TRBV10-2
D: -

CDR3: CASSIGFEVAGELFF
DNA: TGTGCCAGTAGTATCGGGTTCGAGGTTGCCGGGGAGCTGTTTTTT
size: once
J: TRBJ2-2
V: TRBV19
D: -

CDR3: CASSSRGLESTEAFF
DNA: TGTGCCAGCAGCTCCAGGGGTCTAGAGTCTACTGAAGCTTTCTTT
size: -
J: TRBJ1-1
V: TRBV7-8
D: -

CDR3: CASSQGARRGLYNEQFF
DNA: TGCGCCAGCAGCCAAGGTGCTCGGCGGGGTCTCTACAATGAGCAGTTCTTC
size: -
J: TRBJ2-1
V: TRBV4-3
D: -

CDR3: CASSLLGQGRSNYGYTF
DNA: TGTGCCAGCAGCCTCCTGGGGCAGGGGCGTTCTAACTATGGCTACACCTTC
size: -
J: TRBJ1-2
V: TRBV3-1/TRBV3-2
D: -

CDR3: CASSREGQPNYGYTF
DNA: TGTGCCAGCAGCCGTGAGGGACAGCCTAACTATGGCTACACCTTC
size: -
J: TRBJ1-2
V: TRBV5-4
D: TRBD1

CDR3: CASSGQQGYGYTF
DNA: TGTGCCAGCAGCGGGCAGCAGGGCTATGGCTACACCTTC
size: -
J: TRBJ1-2
V: TRBV5-4
D: -

CDR3: CASSLDRSGNTEAFF
DNA: TGTGCCAGCAGCTTGGATCGTAGCGGGAACACTGAAGCTTTCTTT
size: -
J: TRBJ1-1
V: TRBV7-9
D: -

CDR3: CASSEGLSGNTIYF
DNA: TGCGCCAGCAGTGAGGGCCTCTCTGGAAACACCATATATTTT
size: -
J: TRBJ1-3
V: TRBV10-1
D: -

CDR3: CASSQDDGLSYEQYF
DNA: TGTGCCAGCAGCCAAGATGACGGACTCTCCTACGAGCAGTACTTC
size: once
J: TRBJ2-7
V: TRBV4-2
D: -

CDR3: CASSLFRGTQGETQYF
DNA: TGTGCCAGCAGTTTATTCCGAGGGACCCAGGGGGAGACCCAGTACTTC
size: -
J: TRBJ2-5
V: TRBV28
D: -

CDR3: CASSLVETGNGYTF
DNA: TGTGCCAGCAGCTTAGTCGAGACAGGGAACGGCTACACCTTC
size: -
J: TRBJ1-2
V: TRBV7-9
D: TRBD1

CDR3: CASTEGETRGNTEAFF
DNA: TGTGCCAGCACCGAGGGGGAGACCCGGGGGAACACTGAAGCTTTCTTT
size: many
J: TRBJ1-1
V: TRBV9
D: -

CDR3: CASSVQGTSGANVLTF
DNA: TGTGCCAGCAGCGTACAGGGAACCTCTGGGGCCAACGTCCTGACTTTC
size: -
J: TRBJ2-6
V: TRBV7-2
D: -

CDR3: CASSQGTGQYF
DNA: TGTGCCAGCAGCCAGGGGACAGGGCAGTATTTT
size: -
J: TRBJ2-3
V: TRBV3-1/TRBV3-2
D: TRBD1

CDR3: CASSSHHKAFF
DNA: TGTGCCAGCAGTTCCCATCACAAAGCTTTCTTT
size: -
J: TRBJ1-1
V: TRBV28
D: -

CDR3: CASSNRGRENTEAFF
DNA: TGTGCCAGCAGCAACAGGGGGCGGGAGAACACTGAAGCTTTCTTT
size: -
J: TRBJ1-1
V: TRBV3-1/TRBV3-2
D: TRBD1

CDR3: CASRGTAGNTIYF
DNA: TGTGCCAGCAGGGGGACTGCTGGAAACACCATATATTTT
size: few
J: TRBJ1-3
V: TRBV2
D: -

CDR3: CASSLRGTDTQYF
DNA: TGTGCCAGCAGTTTAAGGGGAACAGATACGCAGTATTTT
size: -
J: TRBJ2-3
V: TRBV12-3/TRBV12-4
D: -

CDR3: CASSNLYGSNQPQHF
DNA: TGTGCCAGTAGTAATTTGTACGGTAGCAATCAGCCCCAGCATTTT
size: -
J: TRBJ1-5
V: TRBV19
D: -

CDR3: CASSQASGGPGETQYF
DNA: TGTGCCAGCAGCCAGGCTAGCGGGGGGCCTGGAGAGACCCAGTACTTC
size: once
J: TRBJ2-5
V: TRBV9
D: TRBD2

CDR3: CASSGGDEKLFF
DNA: TGTGCCAGTTCAGGGGGCGATGAAAAACTGTTTTTT
size: -
J: TRBJ1-4
V: TRBV7-9
D: TRBD1

CDR3: CAISERGLAQVDTQYF
DNA: TGTGCCATCAGTGAGAGGGGACTAGCGCAGGTAGATACGCAGTATTTT
size: -
J: TRBJ2-3
V: TRBV10-3
D: TRBD2

CDR3: CASTVTGGGIPEQYF
DNA: TGCGCCAGCACCGTTACAGGGGGCGGGATTCCCGAGCAGTACTTC
size: -
J: TRBJ2-7
V: TRBV10-2
D: TRBD1

CDR3: CATSDPGQGPTGELFF
DNA: TGTGCCACCAGTGATCCCGGACAGGGGCCCACCGGGGAGCTGTTTTTT
size: -
J: TRBJ2-2
V: TRBV24-1
D: TRBD1

CDR3: CASSLGQGHDEQYF
DNA: TGTGCCAGCAGCCTTGGACAGGGGCACGACGAGCAGTACTTC
size: -
J: TRBJ2-7
V: TRBV9
D: TRBD1

CDR3: CAWSAGFLTEAFF
DNA: TGTGCCTGGAGTGCTGGCTTTCTCACTGAAGCTTTCTTT
size: -
J: TRBJ1-1
V: TRBV30
D: -

CDR3: CASSLYRTDSGNTIYF
DNA: TGTGCCAGTAGTTTATACAGAACGGATTCTGGAAACACCATATATTTT
size: once
J: TRBJ1-3
V: TRBV19
D: -

CDR3: CASRQGMGMNTEAFF
DNA: TGTGCCAGTAGACAGGGGATGGGGATGAACACTGAAGCTTTCTTT
size: -
J: TRBJ1-1
V: TRBV19
D: TRBD1

CDR3: CASSLVLTDTQYF
DNA: TGTGCCAGCAGCTTAGTACTCACAGATACGCAGTATTTT
size: once
J: TRBJ2-3
V: TRBV7-9
D: -

CDR3: CASISTANTEAFF
DNA: TGTGCCAGTATAAGCACAGCGAACACTGAAGCTTTCTTT
size: -
J: TRBJ1-1
V: TRBV19
D: -

CDR3: CASSFTGATETQYF
DNA: TGTGCCAGCAGCTTTACAGGGGCGACGGAGACCCAGTACTTC
size: -
J: TRBJ2-5
V: TRBV5-6
D: TRBD1

CDR3: CASSPDRGRDEQYF
DNA: TGTGCCAGCTCACCCGACAGGGGTAGGGACGAGCAGTACTTC
size: -
J: TRBJ2-7
V: TRBV18
D: TRBD1